Presented here are 26 T cell receptor beta chains from one specimen sequenced in a study of T cells in Graves' hyperthyroidism and ophthalmopathy. Amplified TCR beta CDR3 regions came from RNA transcripts. The HTBI primer set served for first-round RT-PCR of the TCR CDR3. TCRdb processed the multiplex PCR reads anew with MiXCR; each CDR3 protein has one entry. This sample has a few hundred thousand distinct CDR3 sequences, with more than 15% found just once. The sample consisted of blood. These receptors all come from a woman between 40 and 50 years old with Graves' ophthalmopathy.

This clonotype showed up just a few times. V gene TRBV9 combines with J gene TRBJ2-3, with D maybe TRBD2 (6 bases). Looked up from germline, CDR1 is SGDLS and CDR2 is YYNGEE. V was trimmed by 3 bases and J by 6 bases, leaving 20 bases between them. The length of the CDR3 is 16 residues. The CDR3 reads CASSDQPGLGYDTQYF. The DNA for the CDR3 is TGTGCCAGCAGCGACCAACCGGGACTTGGGTACGATACGCAGTATTTT.

This clonotype was detected ten times or more. The chain combines TRBV12-3 or TRBV12-4 with TRBJ1-1; TRBD1 might be the D (5 bases). V shed 5 bases and J shed 5 bases, with 24 bases lying between them. The CDR3 runs to 17 residues. The CDR3 DNA follows: TGTGCCAGCAGTCCGCGGCACTCAGCCAGGGTGGATACTGAAGCTTTCTTT. Residues: CASSPRHSARVDTEAFF.

In its sample, this clonotype was seen a few times. The chain links TRBV4-1 to TRBJ2-7, with D perhaps TRBD2 (6 bases). The CDR3 is made up of 16 amino acids. V was cut by 2 bases and J by 4 bases, with 18 bases left in between. Germline lookup yields CDR1 MGHRA and CDR2 YSYEKL. The CDR3, as DNA: TGCGCCAGCAGCCAAAATTTCGGGACTCTATTATACGAGCAGTACTTC. It specifies CASSQNFGTLLYEQYF.

This clonotype was seen ten or more times. This rearrangement joins TRBV5-1 to TRBJ1-5, with unresolved D. The V and J ends lost 3 bases and 6 bases respectively, with 10 bases between them. The CDR3 has 13 residues. The germline V gene encodes CDR1 SGHRS and CDR2 YFSETQ. The CDR3 spells CASSSQWGQPQHF. In nucleotides, the CDR3 is TGCGCCAGCAGCTCACAGTGGGGTCAGCCCCAGCATTTT.

This sequence joins TRBV20-1 and TRBJ2-7, with 8 bases matching TRBD2. CDR1 and CDR2 from the germline V gene are DFQATT and SNEGSKA (reference sequence). This CDR3 is 14 amino acids long. J was trimmed by 4 bases and V by 6 bases; bases with no gene match: 11. CDR3 DNA sequence: TGCAGTGCAAGGACCGGGAGGGCCGTTTACGAGCAGTACTTC. Its protein is CSARTGRAVYEQYF.

There are a few counts of this clonotype. The rearrangement joins TRBV9 to TRBJ1-5; perhaps TRBD1 as D (5 bases). Between the trimmed V and J ends, which lost 0 bases and 1 base, there was a span of 5 bases. This CDR3 is built from 14 residues. CDR1 and CDR2 from the germline V gene are SGDLS and YYNGEE. DNA of the CDR3: TGTGCCAGCAGCGTAGGGGGGAGCAATCAGCCCCAGCATTTT. Translated: CASSVGGSNQPQHF.

The chain recombines TRBV9 with TRBJ1-1, with 7 bases that match TRBD1. Germline-derived CDR1 and CDR2 are SGDLS and YYNGEE. V dropped 6 bases and J dropped 0; count of bases not matched to a gene: 14. There are 17 residues in the CDR3. This CDR3 is CASTPMGRGNMNTEAFF. CDR3 nucleotide sequence: TGTGCCAGCACCCCCATGGGCAGGGGGAATATGAACACTGAAGCTTTCTTT.

In DNA form, the CDR3 reads TGTGCCAGCTCGACTAGCGGGAGGGCGTACGAGCAGTACTTC. It codes for CASSTSGRAYEQYF. This rearrangement joins TRBV6-2 or TRBV6-3 to TRBJ2-7, with 14 bases that match TRBD2. From germline, CDR1 is MNHEY and CDR2 SVGEGT. The V segment lost 8 bases and the J segment 4 bases; nucleotides outside the gene matches: 4. CDR3 length: 14 residues.

There are many counts of this clonotype. The genes are TRBV2 and TRBJ1-5, with 8 positions matching TRBD1. With V trimmed by 4 bases and J by 8 bases, 10 bases remained unmatched. This CDR3 has 15 amino acids. Germline CDR1 is SNHLY and CDR2 is FYNNEI. The CDR3, as DNA: TGTGCCAGCAGTGGCCGGACAGGGAGCATGGAGCCCCAGCATTTT. This codes for CASSGRTGSMEPQHF.

This clonotype was counted between two and nine times. The rearrangement uses TRBV7-3 and TRBJ2-2, with TRBD1 identical over 8 bases. Germline CDR1 is SGHTA and CDR2 is FQGTGA. This CDR3 has 16 residues. Germline trimming cut 5 bases from V and 1 base from J; bases unmatched to any gene: 6. This CDR3 reads CASSASGTGNTGELFF. CDR3 sequence (DNA): TGTGCCAGCAGCGCATCCGGGACAGGGAACACCGGGGAGCTGTTTTTT.

The chain combines TRBV20-1 with TRBJ1-3; D not certain. CDR1 and CDR2 from the germline V gene are DFQATT and SNEGSKA (reference sequence). The CDR3 spans 13 residues. V was cut by 2 bases and J by 8 bases, with 13 bases left in between. This chain's CDR3 is CSARIRGGYTIYF. As DNA, the CDR3 is TGCAGTGCTAGAATCCGCGGAGGATACACCATATATTTT.

This clonotype has at least ten counts. The chain couples TRBV24-1 to TRBJ2-7; TRBD2 matches at 7 bases. This CDR3 has 14 amino acids. Germline CDR1 KGHDR, CDR2 SFDVKD. The junction had 8 bases not matched to a gene; V was cut back by 4 bases and J by 6 bases. The CDR3 sequence is CATSDRDYPGEQYF. DNA for the CDR3: TGTGCCACCAGTGACCGGGACTACCCCGGCGAGCAGTACTTC.

Comments on this clonotype: No conserved phenylalanine or tryptophan is present at the end of the CDR3, so a read error is the likely explanation. The genes are TRBV19 and TRBJ1-3; 10 bases are a match to TRBD1. Germline V gives CDR1 LNHDA, CDR2 SQIVND (reference sequence). The CDR3 is 16 residues long. V lost 7 bases to trimming and J lost 3 bases; unmatched junction nucleotides: 9. The CDR3 sequence is CASTKGTGASGNTIYL. The CDR3 DNA follows: TGTGCCAGTACCAAAGGGACAGGGGCAAGTGGAAACACCATATATCTT.

This clonotype was detected ten times or more. V is TRBV20-1 and J is TRBJ1-2; D is uncertain. The ends were cut back, 5 bases at V and 4 bases at J, with 14 bases in the middle. Per the germline V gene, CDR1 is DFQATT and CDR2 is SNEGSKA (reference sequence). The CDR3 length is 13 residues. CDR3 in DNA: TGCAGTGCTCACGTTCGGGGTGGCTATGGCTACACCTTC. Its protein is CSAHVRGGYGYTF.

This clonotype was seen ten or more times. The chain has TRBV12-3 or TRBV12-4 and TRBJ2-3; 7 nucleotides agree with TRBD1. This CDR3 region has 16 residues. Trimming at V came to 1 base and at J to 0 bases, leaving 4 bases not matched to a gene. The CDR3 sequence is CASSLGGGPSTDTQYF. The CDR3, as DNA: TGTGCCAGCAGTTTAGGAGGGGGCCCTAGCACAGATACGCAGTATTTT.

This clonotype was observed at least ten times. This sequence joins TRBV18 and TRBJ2-1, with a tentative D call TRBD2 (5 bases). Germline CDR1 reads KGHSH; CDR2 reads LQKENI. V was clipped by 3 bases and J by 3 bases, with 9 bases between them. The CDR3 is 14 amino acids. In DNA form, the CDR3 reads TGTGCCAGCTCACCCCCGACTAACTACAATGAGCAGTTCTTC. Amino acid sequence: CASSPPTNYNEQFF.

The chain has TRBV7-2 and TRBJ1-6; 8 nucleotides agree with TRBD1. The trim removed 0 bases at V and 6 bases at J, leaving 1 base unmatched. This CDR3 region has 15 residues. Germline V gene lookup returns CDR1 SGHTA and CDR2 FQGNSA. This CDR3 reads CASSLATGVNSPLHF. The CDR3 DNA sequence: TGTGCCAGCAGCTTAGCGACAGGGGTTAATTCACCCCTCCACTTT.

The chain combines TRBV20-1 with TRBJ2-4; D is tentatively TRBD1 or TRBD2 (5 bases each). Germline CDR1 reads DFQATT; CDR2 reads SNEGSKA (reference sequence). This CDR3 region has 14 residues. Trimming left V 5 bases short and J 1 base short, with 12 bases between. The CDR3 coding sequence is TGCAGTGCTGAGGGGATGTGGGCCAAAAACATTCAGTACTTC. It specifies CSAEGMWAKNIQYF.

This clonotype appeared a few times. The rearrangement links TRBV29-1 to TRBJ2-7; a weak D match, TRBD2 (6 bases). The CDR3 length is 12 residues. Germline CDR1 reads SQVTM; CDR2 reads ANQGSEA. V lost 4 bases and J 3 bases, leaving 10 bases between the germline ends. DNA of the CDR3: TGCAGCGTTGGCGGTAGCGGCTACGAGCAGTACTTC. It yields the protein CSVGGSGYEQYF.

The V and J genes are TRBV28 and TRBJ1-1; no firm D call. Germline-derived CDR1 and CDR2 are MDHEN and SYDVKM. This CDR3 region has 13 residues. Trimming took 7 bases from V and 4 from J, leaving 13 bases between them. CDR3 sequence: CASNEGLRTEAFF. DNA for the CDR3: TGTGCCAGCAACGAGGGTCTCCGCACTGAAGCTTTCTTT.

This clonotype was counted a single time. The rearrangement links TRBV6-9 to TRBJ1-3, with D possibly matching TRBD1 (5 bases). The CDR3 has 14 residues. Between the trimmed V and J ends, which lost 3 bases and 2 bases, there was a span of 8 bases. From germline, CDR1 is MNHGY and CDR2 SVAAGI. CDR3 sequence: CASSYARAGNTIYF. Here the CDR3 DNA reads TGTGCCAGCAGTTACGCCAGGGCTGGAAACACCATATATTTT.

There are a few counts of this clonotype. The gene calls are TRBV20-1 and TRBJ2-1; 10 nucleotides match TRBD2. Trimming cost V 0 bases and J 3 bases; bases outside gene matches: 17. CDR1 and CDR2 (germline): DFQATT, SNEGSKA (reference sequence). There are 20 residues in the CDR3. The CDR3 DNA is TGCAGTGCTAGAGATAATGCGCGGGGCTGGACTAGCGGAATCTACAATGAGCAGTTCTTC. Translating it yields CSARDNARGWTSGIYNEQFF.

The V gene is TRBV19, the J gene TRBJ1-5, with 8 bases identical to TRBD1. The V gene end was trimmed by 3 bases and the J gene end by 8 bases; junction bases not matched to a gene: 3. Germline V gene lookup returns CDR1 LNHDA and CDR2 SQIVND (reference sequence). CDR3 length: 13 residues. CDR3 nucleotides: TGTGCCAGTAGTATGGACAGGGAAAAGCCCCAGCATTTT. Translation: CASSMDREKPQHF.

In this sample, this clonotype turned up many times. V and J are TRBV2 and TRBJ1-5; the D is unclear. CDR3 length: 14 residues. Deletions cut 3 bases from V and 8 bases from J, with 14 bases between. Germline V lookup: CDR1 SNHLY, CDR2 FYNNEI. The CDR3 reads CASSELIKAEPQHF. CDR3 nucleotides: TGTGCCAGCAGTGAGTTAATAAAGGCTGAGCCCCAGCATTTT.

This clonotype was picked up many times. V and J are TRBV20-1 and TRBJ2-7; 14 bases are a match to TRBD2. Germline CDR1 and CDR2: DFQATT and SNEGSKA (reference sequence). The CDR3 totals 16 residues. V was pared by 4 bases and J by 2 bases, with 7 bases of the junction left unmatched. The CDR3 coding sequence is TGCAGTGCTACCGGACTAGCGGGAGGTACGACCTACGAGCAGTACTTC. It specifies CSATGLAGGTTYEQYF.

In regard to this clonotype: A much larger clone sits a single nucleotide away, making a read error possible. The rearrangement links TRBV12-3 or TRBV12-4 to TRBJ1-6; D remains unclear. The CDR3 consists of 15 residues. With 6 bases removed from V and 6 bases from J, the gap between germline ends came to 15 bases. The CDR3: CASSKDHGSNSPLHF. The CDR3 DNA is TGTGCCAGCAGCAAAGACCACGGAAGTAATTCACCCCTCCACTTT.